The following is a T cell receptor (beta chain) sequence with its context. Naive-designated CD8 cells lacked CD45RO, were positively enriched for CCR7, and omitted terminally differentiated effector memory CD45RA+ cells. These data come from a study of shared clonotypes between healthy human individuals. Generated by immunoSEQ multiplex PCR, the TCRdb table keeps only in-frame clones and is missing some. The sample holds about 2 million clones, roughly 94% seen once. The CDR3 extends over 15 amino acids. V usage is TRBV21-1 and J usage is TRBJ1-2. TRBV21-1 is given as a pseudogene. The specimen was naive CD8+ T cells sorted from blood. The sequence derives from a man aged 18 to 30 in good health. The chain's CDR3 is CASSACGTPNYGYTF. The CDR3 DNA sequence: TGTGCCAGCAGCGCCTGTGGGACGCCTAACTATGGCTACACCTTC.